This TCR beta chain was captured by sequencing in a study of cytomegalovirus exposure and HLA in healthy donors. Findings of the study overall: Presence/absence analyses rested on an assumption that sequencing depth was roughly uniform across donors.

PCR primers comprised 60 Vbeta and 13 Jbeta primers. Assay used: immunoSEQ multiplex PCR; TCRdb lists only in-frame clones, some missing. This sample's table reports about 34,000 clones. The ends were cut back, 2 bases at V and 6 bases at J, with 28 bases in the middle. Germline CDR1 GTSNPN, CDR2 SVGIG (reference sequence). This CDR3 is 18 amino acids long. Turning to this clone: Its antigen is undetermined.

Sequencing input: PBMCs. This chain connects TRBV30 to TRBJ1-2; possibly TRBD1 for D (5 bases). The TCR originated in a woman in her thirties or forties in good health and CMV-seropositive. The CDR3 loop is CAWSTGRQDRGTKNGYTF. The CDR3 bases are TGTGCCTGGAGTACCGGGAGGCAGGATAGGGGCACAAAGAATGGCTACACCTTC.